This paragraph reports one TCR beta chain. This study enrolled people aged about 18 to 95 from approximately 25 US geographic areas. Produced via immunoSEQ multiplex PCR; TCRdb's table is partial and in-frame only. Among roughly 290,000 clones listed, around 90% were seen once. This sample is drawn from a study of blood T cell repertoires in COVID-19. Germline CDR1 is LGHDT and CDR2 is YNNKEL (reference sequence). J was trimmed by 9 bases and V by 1 base; bases with no gene match: 2. The CDR3 is 13 amino acids. V gene TRBV3-1 (or the pseudogene TRBV3-2) combines with J gene TRBJ2-1, with TRBD2 matching 8 bases. This TCR was sampled from a woman aged 18-35 years with acute COVID-19. Specimen: PBMCs or T cells enriched from blood (not recorded which). This CDR3 reads CASSQGREGEQFF. The CDR3 DNA reads as TGTGCCAGCAGCCAAGGCCGGGAGGGTGAGCAGTTCTTC.